The 26 T cell receptor beta chains presented below share a single source sample, sequenced in a study of cytomegalovirus exposure and HLA in healthy donors. 60 Vbeta and 13 Jbeta primers were used in PCR. Generated by immunoSEQ multiplex PCR, the TCRdb table keeps only in-frame clones and is missing some. The sample lists 100,000 to 150,000 clones; approximately 69% were seen once. Sequencing input: PBMCs. The receptors were gathered from a middle-aged man in good health and CMV-seropositive.

The genes are TRBV10-2 and TRBJ2-7; no clear D. Germline lookup yields CDR1 WSHSY and CDR2 SAAADI. The CDR3 is made up of 11 amino acids. V lost 9 bases and J lost 3, with 9 bases in between. The CDR3 sequence is CASAEDYEQYF. CDR3 sequence (DNA): TGCGCCAGTGCGGAAGACTACGAGCAGTACTTC.

This rearrangement joins TRBV4-1 to TRBJ2-2; D is perhaps TRBD2 (6 bases). Trimming left V 2 bases short and J 2 bases short, with 12 bases between. The CDR3 runs to 16 residues. The germline CDR1 and CDR2 sequences are MGHRA and YSYEKL. The CDR3 loop reads CASSQPGVPNTGELFF. CDR3 nucleotide sequence: TGCGCCAGCAGCCAACCGGGAGTTCCCAACACCGGGGAGCTGTTTTTT.

V gene TRBV19 combines with J gene TRBJ2-3, with D tentatively TRBD1 (7 bases). Trimming cost V 4 bases and J 6 bases, with 20 bases left between them. This CDR3 region has 16 residues. CDR1 and CDR2 from the germline V gene are LNHDA and SQIVND (reference sequence). The CDR3 loop is CASSNRGGSPPDTQYF. CDR3 bases: TGTGCCAGTAGTAACAGGGGAGGCAGCCCGCCGGATACGCAGTATTTT.

This chain connects TRBV28 to TRBJ2-7; possibly TRBD2 for D (5 bases). Between the trimmed V and J ends, which lost 1 base and 3 bases, there was a span of 7 bases. This CDR3 comprises 13 residues. The germline gives CDR1 MDHEN, CDR2 SYDVKM. The CDR3 sequence is CASSLSGVYEQYF. CDR3 nucleotide sequence: TGTGCCAGCAGTTTATCCGGGGTCTACGAGCAGTACTTC.

This clone was observed a few times. The chain carries TRBV6-1 and TRBJ2-7; D perhaps matches TRBD1 (5 bases). In germline, CDR1 is MNHNS, CDR2 SASEGT. Trimming took off 4 bases at V and 6 bases at J, with 10 bases between the two ends. CDR3 length: 12 residues. CDR3 nucleotide sequence: TGTGCCAGCAGTGGGGGCAATCGCGAGCAGTACTTC. Translation: CASSGGNREQYF.

This chain uses TRBV5-4 with TRBJ1-1; 8 positions match TRBD1. The length of the CDR3 is 14 residues. The germline V gene encodes CDR1 SGHNT and CDR2 YYREEE (reference sequence). V shed 4 bases, J shed 5 bases, and the junction held 7 bases outside the gene matches. Here the CDR3 DNA reads TGTGCCAGCAGCCCCCGGACAGGGCAAACTGAAGCTTTCTTT. Its translation: CASSPRTGQTEAFF.

This clone occurred a few times. V usage is TRBV2 and J usage is TRBJ1-4, with a possible D match to TRBD1 (6 bases). V was cut by 1 base and J by 0 bases, with 6 bases left in between. Germline-derived CDR1 and CDR2 are SNHLY and FYNNEI. The CDR3 consists of 15 residues. CDR3 nucleotides: TGTGCCAGCAGTGAAGGGACAGCAACTAATGAAAAACTGTTTTTT. Translating it yields CASSEGTATNEKLFF.

This chain connects TRBV28 to TRBJ2-7; maybe TRBD1 (5 bases). Germline CDR1 and CDR2: MDHEN and SYDVKM. CDR3 length: 13 residues. Trimming cost V 4 bases and J 3 bases, with 10 bases left between them. In nucleotides, the CDR3 is TGTGCCAGCAGTTCGTTAGGGGACTACGAGCAGTACTTC. It translates to CASSSLGDYEQYF.

The chain employs TRBV6-1 and TRBJ1-5; tentatively, D is TRBD1 (6 bases). Deletions cut 4 bases from V and 2 bases from J, with 27 bases between. The CDR3 loop spans 20 amino acids. Germline CDR1 is MNHNS and CDR2 is SASEGT. The CDR3 region has the DNA TGTGCCAGCAGTGTAGCGTCCGGGGGGCAATGGTTTATAGGCAATCAGCCCCAGCATTTT. Its protein is CASSVASGGQWFIGNQPQHF.

This chain links TRBV4-1 with TRBJ1-2; no firm D call. CDR1 is MGHRA, CDR2 YSYEKL, per germline. Deletions cut 4 bases from V and 3 bases from J, with 12 bases between. This CDR3 is built from 14 residues. In nucleotides, the CDR3 is TGCGCCAGCAGCCTCCTCTTCGGGGACTATGGCTACACCTTC. Translating gives CASSLLFGDYGYTF.

V is TRBV27 and J is TRBJ2-7; 10 positions agree with TRBD1. Germline V gene sequence: CDR1 MNHEY, CDR2 SMNVEV (reference sequence). J lost 5 bases, V lost 5 bases, and 9 bases had no gene match. There are 15 residues in the CDR3. This CDR3 is CASSPPGQGSHEQYF. The CDR3 DNA sequence: TGTGCCAGCAGTCCTCCGGGACAGGGGTCCCACGAGCAGTACTTC.

This sequence joins TRBV2 and TRBJ2-4, with D perhaps TRBD1 (6 bases). In germline, CDR1 is SNHLY, CDR2 FYNNEI. The CDR3 runs 17 residues. Trimming cost V 6 bases and J 1 base, with 19 bases left between them. The CDR3 sequence is CASRTPGQPGAKNIQYF. Written as DNA, the CDR3 is TGTGCCAGCAGGACTCCTGGACAGCCCGGGGCCAAAAACATTCAGTACTTC. Variable domain in full (rest from reference TRBV2 and TRBJ2-4): EPEVTQTPSHQVTQMGQEVILRCVPISNHLYFYWYRQILGQKVEFLVSFYNNEISEKSEIFDDQFSVERPDGSNFTLKIRSTKLEDSAMYFCASRTPGQPGAKNIQYFGAGTRLSVL.

This rearrangement joins TRBV15 to TRBJ1-4; no definite D call. The germline V gene has CDR1 LNHNV and CDR2 YYDKDF (reference sequence). The CDR3 runs 16 residues. Between the trimmed V and J ends, which lost 0 bases and 3 bases, there was a span of 11 bases. The CDR3, as DNA: TGTGCCACCAGCAGAGATCGGCGGAGCTCTAATGAAAAACTGTTTTTT. Translation gives CATSRDRRSSNEKLFF.

This chain connects TRBV13 to TRBJ1-1; 8 positions agree with TRBD1. This CDR3 comprises 15 residues. Trimming at V came to 1 base and at J to 5 bases, leaving 6 bases not matched to a gene. Germline V gene data show CDR1 as PRHDT and CDR2 as FYEKMQ (reference sequence). The CDR3 bases are TGTGCCAGCAGCTTAGTTTCAGGGGGCCAGACTGAAGCTTTCTTT. Translation: CASSLVSGGQTEAFF.

This clone showed up just a few times. The rearrangement links TRBV15 to TRBJ2-1, with TRBD2 identical over 11 bases. Germline CDR1 is LNHNV and CDR2 is YYDKDF (reference sequence). V lost 1 base, J lost 0 bases, and 8 bases stayed unmatched. CDR3 size: 19 residues. For the CDR3, the DNA is TGTGCCACCAGCAGAGGCGGAGCTAGCGGGGGGTTCTCCTACAATGAGCAGTTCTTC. Its translation: CATSRGGASGGFSYNEQFF. The full variable domain, its missing parts supplied by reference TRBV15 and TRBJ2-1, is DAMVIQNPRYQVTQFGKPVTLSCSQTLNHNVMYWYQQKSSQAPKLLFHYYDKDFNNEADTPDNFQSRRPNTSFCFLDIRSPGLGDTAMYLCATSRGGASGGFSYNEQFFGPGTRLTVL.

J is TRBJ2-1 and V is TRBV11-3, with a possible D match to TRBD2 (7 bases). Deletions cut 1 base from V and 8 bases from J, with 15 bases between. The germline V gene has CDR1 SGHNT and CDR2 YENEEA. The CDR3 length is 15 residues. The CDR3 region has the DNA TGTGCCAGCAGCTTAGGCAGGGGACTAATCGATGAGCAGTTCTTC. As protein: CASSLGRGLIDEQFF.

CDR3 region: CASRKTGVGNQPQHF. DNA of the CDR3: TGTGCCAGCAGAAAGACAGGGGTGGGCAATCAGCCCCAGCATTTT. The genes are TRBV28 and TRBJ1-5; 8 bases are a match to TRBD1. This CDR3 has 15 residues. Per the germline V gene, CDR1 is MDHEN and CDR2 is SYDVKM. V lost 6 bases, J lost 2 bases, and 6 bases stayed unmatched.

The V gene is TRBV9, the J gene TRBJ2-2; a weak D match, TRBD1 (6 bases). This CDR3 region has 16 residues. Germline V gene data show CDR1 as SGDLS and CDR2 as YYNGEE. Trimming shortened V by 3 bases and J by 0 bases, and 12 bases separated the two germline ends. CDR3 region: CASSARQVTNTGELFF. The CDR3 nucleotides are TGTGCCAGCAGCGCCCGACAGGTGACGAACACCGGGGAGCTGTTTTTT.

The chain recombines TRBV6-5 with TRBJ1-1; a weak D match, TRBD1 (5 bases). V lost 10 bases, J lost 1 base, and 10 bases lay in between. The CDR3 has 12 amino acids. The V gene's germline CDR1 is MNHEY and CDR2 SVGAGI. The CDR3: CATQTENTEAFF. The CDR3 DNA sequence: TGTGCCACACAGACAGAGAACACTGAAGCTTTCTTT.

The genes are TRBV10-2 and TRBJ2-7; D gene unclear. In germline, CDR1 is WSHSY, CDR2 SAAADI. CDR3 length: 13 residues. Deletions cut 2 bases from V and 3 bases from J, with 8 bases between. CDR3 coding DNA: TGCGCCAGCAGTGAGGGCAGGATCTACGAGCAGTACTTC. It yields the protein CASSEGRIYEQYF.

The chain is built from TRBV19 and TRBJ2-3, with D possibly being TRBD1 (7 bases). Trimming removed 3 bases at V and 2 bases at J, with 12 bases between. The CDR3 covers 15 residues. Germline assignment: CDR1 LNHDA and CDR2 SQIVND (reference sequence). This chain's CDR3 is CASSMGGQPTDTQYF. CDR3 nucleotide sequence: TGTGCCAGTAGTATGGGGGGACAGCCCACAGATACGCAGTATTTT.

This chain uses TRBV30 with TRBJ2-1, with 13 nucleotides matching TRBD2. V dropped 2 bases and J dropped 4; count of bases not matched to a gene: 2. Germline V lookup: CDR1 GTSNPN, CDR2 SVGIG (reference sequence). This CDR3 comprises 15 residues. In nucleotides, the CDR3 is TGTGCCTGGAGTCGGACTAGCGGGGGATACAATGAGCAGTTCTTC. As protein: CAWSRTSGGYNEQFF.

This clone has just a few counts. The chain couples TRBV19 to TRBJ2-7; 9 nucleotides align to TRBD1. Germline lookup yields CDR1 LNHDA and CDR2 SQIVND (reference sequence). The CDR3 extends over 15 amino acids. Trimming at V came to 6 bases and at J to 1 base, leaving 7 bases not matched to a gene. The CDR3 region has the DNA TGTGCCAGTAGCGTCGGGACAGGGCGGTCCTACGAGCAGTACTTC. Protein product: CASSVGTGRSYEQYF.

In its sample, this clone was seen once. The same CDR3 also results from other DNA sequences found in this sample. The CDR3 loop is CASSRYEQYF. As DNA, the CDR3 is TGTGCCAGCAGTCGTTACGAGCAGTACTTC. This chain uses TRBV28 with TRBJ2-7; no definite D call. V was cut by 5 bases and J by 4 bases, with 3 bases left in between. CDR1 and CDR2 (germline): MDHEN, SYDVKM. This CDR3 is built from 10 residues.

The genes are TRBV7-9 and TRBJ2-5; D gene ambiguous. CDR1 and CDR2 from the germline V gene are SEHNR and FQNEAQ (reference sequence). V lost 0 bases to trimming and J lost 3 bases, with 11 bases between them. The CDR3 contains 15 residues. CDR3 nucleotide sequence: TGTGCCAGCAGCTTAGCGGTGCTTATAGAAGAGACCCAGTACTTC. The encoded protein is CASSLAVLIEETQYF. Filled out from reference TRBV7-9 and TRBJ2-5, the complete variable domain reads DTGVSQNPRHKITKRGQNVTFRCDPISEHNRLYWYRQTLGQGPEFLTYFQNEAQLEKSRLLSDRFSAERPKGSFSTLEIQRTEQGDSAMYLCASSLAVLIEETQYFGPGTRLLVL.

V is TRBV7-9 and J is TRBJ2-2; 8 nucleotides agree with TRBD1. CDR1 and CDR2 from the germline V gene are SEHNR and FQNEAQ (reference sequence). The CDR3 extends over 16 amino acids. V lost 4 bases to trimming and J lost 6 bases; unmatched junction nucleotides: 10. This CDR3 is CASSSDRGEWAGELFF. The DNA for the CDR3 is TGTGCCAGCAGCTCTGACAGGGGCGAATGGGCCGGGGAGCTGTTTTTT.